This TCR beta chain is drawn from a study of blood T cells in healthy people across ages. Then a second PCR, running about 6 to 12 cycles, was carried out with a sample-barcoded 5' primer and a J-beta primer mix. MiXCR was run by TCRdb on the 5' RACE reads, yielding one entry per CDR3 protein. Counted here are around 1,800,000 distinct CDR3 sequences, 35% to 50% occurring once; the ten biggest clones make up about 23%. The sample was blood. This clonotype originated in a human donor in good health.

The CDR3 here is CASSVLSPAYGYTF. Here the CDR3 DNA reads TGTGCCAGCAGTGTTTTATCCCCGGCGTATGGCTACACCTTC. The J gene is TRBJ1-2, the V gene TRBV2; D call uncertain. From germline, CDR1 is SNHLY and CDR2 FYNNEI. V lost 4 bases and J 5 bases, leaving 14 bases between the germline ends. The CDR3 has 14 residues.